This entry concerns a single T cell receptor (beta chain). The data originate from a study of blood T cell repertoires in COVID-19. In the original workflow: How many nucleated cells were present was estimated from reference gene primer amplification. Libraries were prepared by immunoSEQ multiplex PCR; TCRdb keeps only in-frame clonotypes and omits some of them. D and trimming come from the DNA, and the V and J calls and clone size come from that table. The sample lists around 390,000 clones, roughly 89% occurring once. The participants were between roughly 18 and 89 years old and came from under 25 US areas. Cohort assignment relied on participant-reported clinical history. Cohort 3 recovery required two negative PCRs, clearance, or symptom resolution. The sample comprised PBMCs or T cells enriched from blood (not recorded which). The sequence derives from a woman in her fifties or sixties who had recovered from COVID-19.

The CDR3 coding sequence is TGTGCCAGCAGTTTACAGCCCGATTCACCCCTCCACTTT. Its translation is CASSLQPDSPLHF. The chain uses TRBV25-1 and TRBJ1-6; no firm D call. The V and J ends lost 5 bases and 8 bases respectively, with 10 bases between them. The CDR3 runs 13 residues. Germline lookup yields CDR1 MGHDK and CDR2 SYGVNS.